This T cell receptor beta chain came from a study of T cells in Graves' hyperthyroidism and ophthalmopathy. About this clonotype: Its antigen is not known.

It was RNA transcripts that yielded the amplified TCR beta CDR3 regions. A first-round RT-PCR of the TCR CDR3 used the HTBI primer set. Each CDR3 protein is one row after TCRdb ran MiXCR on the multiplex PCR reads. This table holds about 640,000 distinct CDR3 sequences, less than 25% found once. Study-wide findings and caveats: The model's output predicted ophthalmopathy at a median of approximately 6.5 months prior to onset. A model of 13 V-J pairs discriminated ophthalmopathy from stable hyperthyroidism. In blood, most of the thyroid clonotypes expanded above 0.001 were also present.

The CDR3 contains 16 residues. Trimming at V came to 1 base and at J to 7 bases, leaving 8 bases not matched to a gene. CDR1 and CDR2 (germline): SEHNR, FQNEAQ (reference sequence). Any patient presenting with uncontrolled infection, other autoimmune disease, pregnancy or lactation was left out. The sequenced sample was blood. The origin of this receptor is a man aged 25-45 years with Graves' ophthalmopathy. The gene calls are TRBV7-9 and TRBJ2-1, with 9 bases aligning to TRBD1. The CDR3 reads CASSLVGQGRGNEQFF. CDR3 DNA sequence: TGTGCCAGCAGCTTAGTGGGACAGGGTAGAGGGAATGAGCAGTTCTTC.